This T cell receptor (beta chain) emerged from a study of blood T cells in healthy people across ages (dated by TCRdb to the mid-2010s). Study-level background: In model experiments, template switching captured roughly one uniquely barcoded TCR beta cDNA molecule for every two T cells. For two donors (one aged 18 to 30 and one aged 80 or older), the study analyzed two additional independent replicas of 1 million unique cDNA reads from the same blood draw. The donors were divided into four age groups: young (average approximately 15 years), middle-aged (about 40), aged (about 60) and long-lived (about 84). Using deep sequencing normalized with unique cDNA molecular identifiers, the study measured how TCR beta repertoire diversity changes with age. Summary of the overall study and its limitations: Bulk unsorted PBMC profiling prevented conclusive comparison of naive and antigen-experienced compartments. Because donor CMV infection status was unknown, age-related changes in expanded clonotypes were potentially confounded. A strong correlation was found between observed TCR beta diversity and the percentage of naive T cells measured by flow cytometry. Estimates of total diversity from one million sequenced T cells were regarded as lower bounds and underestimates. The long-lived group showed more naive CD4+ T cells, fewer expanded clones and increased TCR diversity than the aged group, suggesting age selection. Observed TCR beta diversity per million T cells fell roughly linearly with age, and a significant reduction was already apparent by age roughly 40.

Donors were 35 to 40 systemically healthy Caucasian individuals from Russia aged about 6 to 100 years. Each donor gave roughly 9 milliliters of peripheral blood, drawn into EDTA-treated Vacutainer tubes. Ficoll-Paque density-gradient centrifugation was used to isolate PBMCs, with at least 7 million per sample. Total RNA, at least 6 micrograms per sample, was extracted from PBMCs with Trizol reagent. For every donor, an aliquot of PBMCs went through flow cytometry to measure the percentages of naive CD45RAhigh/CD27high T cells. Library prep was done by 5' RACE. The instrument given in TCRdb is Illumina HiSeq 2500. A second PCR of roughly 7 to 12 cycles was performed with a sample-barcoded 5' primer and a J-beta primer mix. Each TCR beta cDNA molecule received a unique molecular identifier from a template-switch 5' adaptor carrying 12 random nucleotides. Each sample yielded at least 2.5 million CDR3-containing paired-end reads. First-strand cDNA synthesis was performed from all RNA using the Mint cDNA synthesis kit, with priming by a TRBC-specific oligonucleotide. Following uracil-DNA glycosylase treatment, a first 18-cycle PCR with universal primers M1SS and BC2_uni_R was performed on all cDNA. In the original analysis: For normalization, 1 million high-quality reads, each with a distinct molecular identifier, were randomly selected from each sample. Instead of being binned into consensus sequences, reads with shared molecular identifiers were discarded. MiTCR, run with a Q25 quality threshold and the strictest error-elimination algorithm, handled CDR3 identification, clonotype clustering and error correction. A nonparametric unseen species model with Euler transformation was used to estimate a lower bound on total TCR beta diversity. TCRdb reprocessed the public reads (quality trimming at Q25 with fastp, clone calling with MiXCR) and kept in-frame beta chains. Each entry merges the rows of one CDR3 protein and shows their most common DNA and genes. Clone size and V and J calls follow TCRdb, not the original study. This sample comprises 450,000 to 650,000 distinct CDR3 sequences, under 30% of them detected only once. The biggest ten clones account for less than 9% of the sample.

As concerns this clonotype: The antigen it recognizes is unknown. Base qualities are not recorded, but no much larger clone differs from it by a single base.

CDR1 DFQATT and CDR2 SNEGSKA are derived from the germline V gene (reference sequence). The CDR3 goes from the cysteine to the phenylalanine over 16 residues. Solely the CDR3 DNA is kept, with 48 bases framed from the first base. Compared with germline, V lacks 6 bases and J lacks 6 bases; bases without a gene match: 13. These data also formed part of another study, on T cells of mothers and their children. As the second paper documents: Nine systemically healthy Caucasian individuals, comprising three mothers and their six children, were included as donors. cDNA synthesis used all of the extracted RNA, with about 1.5 ug of RNA in each 15 ul reaction. In the second PCR, sample barcodes and 2-4 random nucleotides were introduced via the M1S primer. More than 8 million TCR beta CDR3 reads were obtained from each mother, and about 3 million reads were obtained from each child. TCR recombination output is similarly shaped by thymic selection in related and unrelated pairs, with a minor effect exerted by inherited differences. Related mother-child pairs always showed normalized repertoire overlap that was slightly higher than in unrelated mother-child pairs, though the difference was never significant. No persistent microchimeric T cell clones were found, with a detection sensitivity of around 100 clones per million clonotypes. To look for features that set related mother-child pairs apart from unrelated individuals, the researchers ran deep NGS to compare the TCR beta repertoires of mothers and children. Mothers averaged 40 +/- 4 years of age and children averaged around 10 +/- 4 years. Libraries were sequenced on Illumina HiSeq 2000 with 100+100 nt paired-end reads after adapter ligation with NEBNext reagents. Mother and child libraries were prepared a month apart and sequenced in separate runs to prevent cross-contamination. Between about 500,000 and 2,300,000 distinct TCR beta clonotypes were identified per donor. Naive TCR beta clonotypes were estimated from low-frequency clonotypes matched to each donor's FACS-determined naive share, without sorting.

The receptor chain draws on TRBV20-1 and TRBJ2-3; 12 bases in between match TRBD2. Sequenced material: blood. The receptor was isolated from a boy younger than 18 in good health. The DNA reads as follows: TGCAGTGCCCATCGGACTAGCGGGGATTTTAGGGATACGCAGTATTTT. It is translated as CSAHRTSGDFRDTQYF.